The present entry profiles one TCR beta chain with its context. Profiled with immunoSEQ multiplex PCR; TCRdb holds only in-frame clones, not every one. Of 15,000 to 25,000 clones in the sample, about 85% were seen once. This entry comes from a study of blood T cell repertoires in COVID-19. Study overall: PBMCs, B-cell-depleted T cells, or T cells provided the cDNA or gDNA that made up the material.

Per germline, CDR1 SGHTA and CDR2 FQGNSA. The trim removed 5 bases at V and 3 bases at J, leaving 4 bases unmatched. This CDR3 is built from 14 residues. The receptor's source is a human donor with active COVID-19. The donor label of this sample is uncertain. The V and J genes are TRBV7-2 and TRBJ1-2; 9 positions agree with TRBD1. The sample consisted of peripheral blood. The CDR3 DNA reads TGTGCCAGCAGCCCAGGGACAGGGCACTATGGCTACACCTTC. Translated, it gives CASSPGTGHYGYTF. The full variable domain, in which reference TRBV7-2 and TRBJ1-2 provide the parts outside the CDR3, is GAGVSQSPSNKVTEKGKDVELRCDPISGHTALYWYRQSLGQGLEFLIYFQGNSAPDKSGLPSDRFSAERTGGSVSTLTIQRTQQEDSAVYLCASSPGTGHYGYTFGSGTRLTVV.